These 5 T cell receptor beta chains were sequenced from one sample in a study of control samples from healthy donors and cancer patients. Some clones are missing from TCRdb's copy, which holds only in-frame ones; the method was immunoSEQ multiplex PCR. The data contain about 150,000 clones, 85% to 95% of them singletons. The specimen sequenced was blood. The origin of the receptors is a woman between 18 and 29 years old in good health.

The chain has TRBV7-2 and TRBJ1-1; unclear D gene. Trimming pared 0 bases from V and 1 base from J, leaving 12 bases between. The CDR3 is 16 residues long. Germline CDR1 reads SGHTA; CDR2 reads FQGNSA. CDR3 DNA sequence: TGTGCCAGCAGCTTAGCGGTGTGGGCAGGGAACACTGAAGCTTTCTTT. Translated: CASSLAVWAGNTEAFF.

The J gene is TRBJ2-5, the V gene TRBV7-2; the D is unclear. Germline assignment: CDR1 SGHTA and CDR2 FQGNSA. Trimming removed 5 bases from V and 5 bases from J, with 9 bases in between. The CDR3 covers 12 residues. CDR3 DNA sequence: TGTGCCAGCAGCCCCAGTAGGGAGACCCAGTACTTC. It yields the protein CASSPSRETQYF.

The rearrangement joins TRBV2 to TRBJ1-2, with 8 bases that match TRBD1. Germline V gives CDR1 SNHLY, CDR2 FYNNEI. The J segment lost 5 bases and the V segment lost 8 bases, leaving 4 bases of the junction unmatched. The CDR3 has 12 residues. The CDR3 reads CASGRTGYGYTF. As DNA, the CDR3 is TGTGCCAGCGGACGGACAGGGTATGGCTACACCTTC.

CDR3 coding DNA: TGTGCCACCAGTGAGGCGGGACTCTACGAGCAGTACTTC. It is translated as CATSEAGLYEQYF. The rearrangement joins TRBV24-1 to TRBJ2-7; D is possibly TRBD2 (6 bases). The length of the CDR3 is 13 residues. Germline CDR1 and CDR2: KGHDR and SFDVKD. V dropped 4 bases and J dropped 3 bases, with 9 bases sitting between them.

This chain connects TRBV9 to TRBJ1-5; D gene unclear. V was trimmed by 0 bases and J by 2 bases, leaving 12 bases between them. This CDR3 spans 16 amino acids. The germline CDR1 and CDR2 sequences are SGDLS and YYNGEE. The CDR3 sequence is CASSVGGGLGNQPQHF. CDR3 bases: TGTGCCAGCAGCGTAGGGGGAGGGTTAGGCAATCAGCCCCAGCATTTT. The variable domain in full, with the rest retrieved from reference TRBV9 and TRBJ1-5, is DSGVTQTPKHLITATGQRVTLRCSPRSGDLSVYWYQQSLDQGLQFLIQYYNGEERAKGNILERFSAQQFPDLHSELNLSSLELGDSALYFCASSVGGGLGNQPQHFGDGTRLSIL.